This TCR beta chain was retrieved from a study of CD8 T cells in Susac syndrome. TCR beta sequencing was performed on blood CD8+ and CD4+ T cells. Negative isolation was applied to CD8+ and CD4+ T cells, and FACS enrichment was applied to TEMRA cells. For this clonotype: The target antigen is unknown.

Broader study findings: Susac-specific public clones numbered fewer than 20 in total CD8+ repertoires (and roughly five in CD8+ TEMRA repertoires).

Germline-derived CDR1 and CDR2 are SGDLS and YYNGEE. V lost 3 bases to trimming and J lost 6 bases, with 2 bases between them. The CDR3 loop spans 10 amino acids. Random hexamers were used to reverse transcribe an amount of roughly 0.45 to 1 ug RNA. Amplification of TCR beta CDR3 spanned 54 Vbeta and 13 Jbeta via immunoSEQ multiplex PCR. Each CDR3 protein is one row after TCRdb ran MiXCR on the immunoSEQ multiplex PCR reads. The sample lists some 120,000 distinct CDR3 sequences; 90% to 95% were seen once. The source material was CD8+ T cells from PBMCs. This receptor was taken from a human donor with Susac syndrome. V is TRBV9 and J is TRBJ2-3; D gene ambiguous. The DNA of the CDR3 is TGTGCCAGCAGCGGGGATACGCAGTATTTT. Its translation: CASSGDTQYF.